The 13 T cell receptor beta chains given below trace back to one sample, sequenced in a study of blood T cells in healthy people across ages. A second PCR of roughly 7 to 11 cycles used a sample-barcoded 5' primer and a J-beta primer mix. TCRdb itself ran the 5' RACE reads through MiXCR, one entry per CDR3 protein. The sample has 790,000 or so distinct CDR3 sequences, about 46% seen once; the top ten hold around 18%. Sequencing used blood. The source of these receptors is a man aged 80 or over in good health.

V and J are TRBV18 and TRBJ2-5; 7 bases are a match to TRBD1. Trimming cost V 1 base and J 5 bases; bases outside gene matches: 10. There are 16 residues in the CDR3. Germline values: CDR1 KGHSH, CDR2 LQKENI. The CDR3 region is CASSPLGTARMETQYF. CDR3 DNA sequence: TGTGCCAGCTCACCACTCGGGACAGCGAGGATGGAGACCCAGTACTTC.

The chain is built from TRBV20-1 and TRBJ2-5, with no clear D. The V end lost 6 bases, the J end lost 5 bases, and 16 bases lay between the germline ends. This CDR3 contains 13 residues. Germline-derived CDR1 and CDR2 are DFQATT and SNEGSKA (reference sequence). DNA for the CDR3: TGCAGTGCGGCAGGAGTAGTGGAGGAGACCCAGTACTTC. This translates into CSAAGVVEETQYF.

The chain recombines TRBV20-1 with TRBJ1-2; D possibly corresponds to TRBD1 (6 bases). CDR1 and CDR2 from the germline V gene are DFQATT and SNEGSKA (reference sequence). V was shortened by 6 bases and J by 2 bases, with 16 bases between the two germline ends. The CDR3 consists of 14 residues. CDR3 residues: CSAQGGGRNYGYTF. For the CDR3, the DNA is TGCAGTGCCCAGGGAGGGGGGCGAAACTATGGCTACACCTTC.

V gene TRBV30 combines with J gene TRBJ2-5, with D unclear. The CDR3 sequence is 11 residues long. Germline loops: CDR1 GTSNPN, CDR2 SVGIG (reference sequence). With 4 bases removed from V and 11 bases from J, the gap between germline ends came to 14 bases. This chain's CDR3 is CAWMVAYEQYF. The DNA of the CDR3 is TGTGCCTGGATGGTAGCCTATGAGCAGTACTTC.

A remark on this clonotype: A much larger clone differs from this one at a single base, so this may be a read error. The V call is TRBV7-2, the J call TRBJ2-1; D is perhaps TRBD2 (5 bases). CDR1 is SGHTA and CDR2 is FQGNSA in the germline V gene. This CDR3 is 14 amino acids long. The DNA for the CDR3 is TGTGTCAGCAGCTTAGAGTCCGGGATCAATGAGCAGTTCTTC. Its protein is CVSSLESGINEQFF. The whole variable domain, filled in from reference TRBV7-2 and TRBJ2-1, reads GAGVSQSPSNKVTEKGKDVELRCDPISGHTALYWYRQSLGQGLEFLIYFQGNSAPDKSGLPSDRFSAERTGGSVSTLTIQRTQQEDSAVYLCVSSLESGINEQFFGPGTRLTVL.

This clonotype was counted a single time. The J gene is TRBJ1-5, the V gene TRBV12-3 or TRBV12-4, with a weak D call TRBD1 (5 bases). V shed 7 bases and J shed 4 bases, with 14 bases lying between them. The CDR3 is made up of 14 amino acids. CDR3 DNA sequence: TGTGCCAGCACCGGGGACGGTAAGAATCAGCCCCAGCATTTT. This translates into CASTGDGKNQPQHF.

This clonotype was detected ten times or more. The chain uses TRBV7-3 and TRBJ2-1, with 10 bases aligning to TRBD2. Trimming took 5 bases from V and 7 from J; bases not matched to a gene: 2. Germline values: CDR1 SGHTA, CDR2 FQGTGA. CDR3 length: 13 residues. The CDR3 sequence is CASSGTSVNEQFF. CDR3 coding DNA: TGTGCCAGCAGCGGGACTAGCGTTAATGAGCAGTTCTTC.

Only a few counts were recorded for this clonotype. This sequence joins TRBV12-3 or TRBV12-4 and TRBJ2-7, with 9 bases matching TRBD2. After removal of 3 bases from V and 12 bases from J, the junction contained 12 bases not matched to a gene. CDR3 length equals 14 residues. The CDR3 DNA reads as TGTGCCAGCAGTTTTAGGCGGGAGGGCGATTGGAGGTACTTC. Translated, it gives CASSFRREGDWRYF.

The gene calls are TRBV20-1 and TRBJ2-2; D is unclear. Trimming left V 7 bases short and J 1 base short, with 10 bases between. The CDR3 contains 13 residues. CDR1 and CDR2 (germline): DFQATT, SNEGSKA (reference sequence). This CDR3 reads CSVREQNTGELFF. The CDR3 DNA follows: TGCAGTGTAAGGGAACAGAACACCGGGGAGCTGTTTTTT.

The count of this clonotype is one. The chain recombines TRBV5-1 with TRBJ1-1; the D gene is possibly TRBD1 (6 bases). The CDR3 extends over 14 amino acids. Germline V gene sequence: CDR1 SGHRS, CDR2 YFSETQ. V was pared by 2 bases and J by 4 bases, with 12 bases between. Written as DNA, the CDR3 is TGCGCCAGCAGCTTCATCAGGGGATCCACTGAAGCTTTCTTT. This sequence encodes CASSFIRGSTEAFF. Filled out from reference TRBV5-1 and TRBJ1-1, the complete variable domain reads KAGVTQTPRYLIKTRGQQVTLSCSPISGHRSVSWYQQTPGQGLQFLFEYFSETQRNKGNFPGRFSGRQFSNSRSEMNVSTLELGDSALYLCASSFIRGSTEAFFGQGTRLTVV.

The V and J genes are TRBV25-1 and TRBJ2-3; maybe TRBD2 (6 bases). This CDR3 contains 18 residues. In germline, CDR1 is MGHDK, CDR2 SYGVNS. The ends were cut back, 2 bases at V and 1 base at J, with 19 bases in the middle. CDR3 sequence: CASSEPSGTHVGTDTQYF. The CDR3 nucleotides are TGTGCCAGCAGTGAACCATCCGGGACTCACGTAGGCACAGATACGCAGTATTTT. Full variable domain (outside the CDR3, taken from reference TRBV25-1 and TRBJ2-3): EADIYQTPRYLVIGTGKKITLECSQTMGHDKMYWYQQDPGMELHLIHYSYGVNSTEKGDLSSESTVSRIRTEHFPLTLESARPSHTSQYLCASSEPSGTHVGTDTQYFGPGTRLTVL.

This clonotype turned up a few times. This sequence joins TRBV20-1 and TRBJ1-6; D remains unclear. V dropped 5 bases and J dropped 9 bases, with 14 bases sitting between them. Germline CDR1 reads DFQATT; CDR2 reads SNEGSKA (reference sequence). The CDR3 has 13 residues. CDR3 nucleotides: TGCAGTGCTCTAGATATGACCAGTTCACCCCTCCACTTT. Residues: CSALDMTSSPLHF.

In this sample, this clonotype turned up a few times. The rearrangement joins TRBV5-1 to TRBJ2-7; possible D gene TRBD1, 6 bases. V was shortened by 4 bases and J by 2 bases, with 19 bases between the two germline ends. CDR1 and CDR2 (germline): SGHRS, YFSETQ. This CDR3 has 16 residues. CDR3 nucleotides: TGCGCCAGCAGCACCACAGGGTCGGCGGGCCCCTACGAGCAGTACTTC. Translated: CASSTTGSAGPYEQYF.